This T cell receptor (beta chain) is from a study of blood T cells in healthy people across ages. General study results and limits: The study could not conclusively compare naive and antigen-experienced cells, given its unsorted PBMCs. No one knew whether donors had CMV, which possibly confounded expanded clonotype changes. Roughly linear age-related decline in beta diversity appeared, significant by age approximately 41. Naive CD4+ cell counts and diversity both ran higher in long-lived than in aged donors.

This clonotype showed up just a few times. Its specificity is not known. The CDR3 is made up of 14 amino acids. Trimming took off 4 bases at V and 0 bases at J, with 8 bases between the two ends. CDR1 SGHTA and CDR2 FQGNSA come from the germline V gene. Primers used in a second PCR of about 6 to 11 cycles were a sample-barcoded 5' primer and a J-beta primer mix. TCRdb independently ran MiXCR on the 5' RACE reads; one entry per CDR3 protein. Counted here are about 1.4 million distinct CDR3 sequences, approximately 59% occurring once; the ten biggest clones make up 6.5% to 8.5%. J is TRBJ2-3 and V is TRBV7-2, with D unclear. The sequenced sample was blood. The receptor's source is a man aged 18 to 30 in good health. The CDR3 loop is CASSSQISTDTQYF. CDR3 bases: TGTGCCAGCAGCTCCCAAATTAGCACAGATACGCAGTATTTT.